This T cell receptor beta chain is drawn from a study of CXCR3-negative and CXCR3-positive naive CD8 T cells. Notes on the study in general: Diversity in memory CD8+ cells fell much lower than the comparably high levels seen in both naive subsets. Memory, not naive, CXCR3-negative and CXCR3-positive cells differed in TRBV-TRBJ usage. TRB CDR3s of CXCR3-positive naive cells were more hydrophobic than those of CXCR3-negative naive cells.

Carrying UMI labels, the TRB cDNA libraries were prepared through 5' RACE. Reprocessing the 5' RACE reads, TCRdb reports a single entry for every CDR3 protein and omits DNA. In all, the sample yields under 150,000 distinct CDR3 sequences. This CDR3 region has 18 residues. CDR1 is SGHNT, CDR2 YENEEA, per germline. Triplicate sorts of under 350,000 cells per CD8+ subset. On this clonotype: Antigen: not known.

The sample was naive CXCR3+ CD8+ T cells from blood. Subset described: CD45RO-CCR7+CD27+CD95- naive CD8+ T cells expressing CXCR3 (TNR3+). This receptor was obtained from a human donor in good health. Some clones in this sample may be carry-over from other donors' samples. The V call is TRBV11-3, the J call TRBJ2-7; TCRdb reports TRBD2, a call that lacks DNA to check it against. Here the CDR3 reads CTSSPRTSGGLFSYEQYF.